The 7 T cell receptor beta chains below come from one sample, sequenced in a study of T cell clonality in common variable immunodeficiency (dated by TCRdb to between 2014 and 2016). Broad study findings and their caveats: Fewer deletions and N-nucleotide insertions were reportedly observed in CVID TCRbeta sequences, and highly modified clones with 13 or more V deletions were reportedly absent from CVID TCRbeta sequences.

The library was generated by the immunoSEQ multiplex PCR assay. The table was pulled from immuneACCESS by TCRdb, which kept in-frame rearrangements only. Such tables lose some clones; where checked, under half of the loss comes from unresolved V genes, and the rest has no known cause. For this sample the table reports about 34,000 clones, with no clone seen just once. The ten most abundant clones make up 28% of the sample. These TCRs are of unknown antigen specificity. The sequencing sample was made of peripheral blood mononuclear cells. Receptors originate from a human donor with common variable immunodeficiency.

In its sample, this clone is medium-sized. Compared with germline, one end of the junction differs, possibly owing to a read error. The CDR3 spells CASSQDLLAGNTGELFF. The covered CDR3 bases are TGCGCCAGCAGCCAAGATTTACTAGCGGGAAACACCGGAGAG. V and J are TRBV4-1 and TRBJ2-2, with 10 bases matching TRBD2. The CDR3 extends 3 residues past the end of the read, so its final part is completed from the germline J gene. The CDR3 consists of 17 residues. Germline V CDR1 and CDR2: MGHRA, YSYEKL.

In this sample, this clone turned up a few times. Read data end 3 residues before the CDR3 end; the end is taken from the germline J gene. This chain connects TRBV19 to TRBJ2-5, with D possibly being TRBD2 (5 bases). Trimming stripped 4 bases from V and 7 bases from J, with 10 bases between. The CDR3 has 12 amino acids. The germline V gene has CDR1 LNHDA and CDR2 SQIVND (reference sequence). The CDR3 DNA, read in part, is TGTGCCAGTAGTAGAAGTCGGGGGACC. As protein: CASSRSRGT. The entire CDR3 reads CASSRSRGTQYF. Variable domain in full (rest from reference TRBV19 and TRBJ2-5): DGGITQSPKYLFRKEGQNVTLSCEQNLNHDAMYWYRQDPGQGLRLIYYSQIVNDFQKGDIAEGYSVSREKKESFPLTVTSAQKNPTAFYLCASSRSRGTQYFGPGTRLLVL.

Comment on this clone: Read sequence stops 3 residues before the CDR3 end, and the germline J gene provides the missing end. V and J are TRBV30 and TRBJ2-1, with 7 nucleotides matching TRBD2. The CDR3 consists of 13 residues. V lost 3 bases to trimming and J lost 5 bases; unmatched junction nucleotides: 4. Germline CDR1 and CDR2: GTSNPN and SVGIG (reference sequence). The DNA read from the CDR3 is TGTGCCTGGAGAATTCTAGCGGACAATGAG. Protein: CAWRILADNE. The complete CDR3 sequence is CAWRILADNEQFF.

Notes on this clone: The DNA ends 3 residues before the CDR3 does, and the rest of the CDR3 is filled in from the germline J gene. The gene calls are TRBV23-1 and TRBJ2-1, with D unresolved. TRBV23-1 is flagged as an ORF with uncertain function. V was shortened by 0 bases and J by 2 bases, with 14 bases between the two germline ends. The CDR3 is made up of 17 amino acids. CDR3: CASSQSVPGRTYNEQFF. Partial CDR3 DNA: TGCGCCAGCAGTCAATCGGTCCCAGGCAGAACCTACAATGAG.

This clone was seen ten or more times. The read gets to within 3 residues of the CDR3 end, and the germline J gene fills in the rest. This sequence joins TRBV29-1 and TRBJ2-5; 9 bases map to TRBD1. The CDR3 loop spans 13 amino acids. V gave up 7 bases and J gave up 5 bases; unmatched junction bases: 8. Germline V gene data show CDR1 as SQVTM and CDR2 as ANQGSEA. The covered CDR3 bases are TGCAGCGGGCGGGACAGGGAGCGTGAGACC. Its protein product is CSGRDRERET. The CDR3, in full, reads CSGRDRERETQYF.

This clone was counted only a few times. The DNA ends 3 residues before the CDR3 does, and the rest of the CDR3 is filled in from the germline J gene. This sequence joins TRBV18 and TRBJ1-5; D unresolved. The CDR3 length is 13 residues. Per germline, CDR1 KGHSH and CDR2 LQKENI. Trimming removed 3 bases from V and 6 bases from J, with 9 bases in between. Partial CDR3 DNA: TGTGCCAGCTCACCCCCAAGGGCTCAGCCC. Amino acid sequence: CASSPPRAQP. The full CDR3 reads CASSPPRAQPQHF.

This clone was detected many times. The CDR3 sequence: CASSSGLAVYNEQFF. The CDR3 DNA, read in part, is TGTGCCAGCAGCTCGGGACTAGCGGTCTACAATGAG. The chain carries TRBV7-2 and TRBJ2-1, with 11 bases matching TRBD2. The read ends 3 residues shy of where the CDR3 ends; the end is completed using the germline J gene. The CDR3 contains 15 residues. Germline V CDR1 and CDR2: SGHTA, FQGNSA. Trimming removed 4 bases from V and 3 bases from J; junction bases left unmatched: 2.